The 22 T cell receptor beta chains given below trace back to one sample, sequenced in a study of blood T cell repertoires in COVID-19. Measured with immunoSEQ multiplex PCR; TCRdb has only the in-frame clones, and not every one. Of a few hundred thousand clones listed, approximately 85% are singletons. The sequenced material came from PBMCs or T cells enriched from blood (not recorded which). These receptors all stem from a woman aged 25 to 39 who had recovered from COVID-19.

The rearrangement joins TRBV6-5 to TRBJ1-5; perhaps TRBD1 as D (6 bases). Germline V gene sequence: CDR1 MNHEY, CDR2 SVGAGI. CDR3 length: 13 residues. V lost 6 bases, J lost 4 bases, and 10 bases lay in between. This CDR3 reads CASRMDRNQPQHF. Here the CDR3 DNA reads TGTGCCAGCAGGATGGACAGAAATCAGCCCCAGCATTTT.

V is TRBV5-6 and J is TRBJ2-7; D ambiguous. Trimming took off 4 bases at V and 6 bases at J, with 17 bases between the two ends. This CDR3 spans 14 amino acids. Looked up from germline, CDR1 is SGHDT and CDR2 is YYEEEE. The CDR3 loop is CASSPRPVSGEQYF. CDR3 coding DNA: TGTGCCAGCAGCCCCCGTCCAGTATCTGGCGAGCAGTACTTC.

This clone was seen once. This CDR3 reads CASSLTEGTQYF. The CDR3, as DNA: TGTGCCAGCAGCTTGACAGAAGGTACGCAGTATTTT. The chain couples TRBV5-6 to TRBJ2-3; D gene uncertain. Germline-derived CDR1 and CDR2 are SGHDT and YYEEEE. CDR3 length: 12 residues. With 1 base removed from V and 8 bases from J, the gap between germline ends came to 8 bases.

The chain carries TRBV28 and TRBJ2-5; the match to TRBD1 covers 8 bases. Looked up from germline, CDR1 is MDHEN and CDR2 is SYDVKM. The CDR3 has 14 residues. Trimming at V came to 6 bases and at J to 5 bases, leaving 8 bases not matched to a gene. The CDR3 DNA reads TGTGCCAGCAGGACAGGGGTCCGGGCCGAGACCCAGTACTTC. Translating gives CASRTGVRAETQYF.

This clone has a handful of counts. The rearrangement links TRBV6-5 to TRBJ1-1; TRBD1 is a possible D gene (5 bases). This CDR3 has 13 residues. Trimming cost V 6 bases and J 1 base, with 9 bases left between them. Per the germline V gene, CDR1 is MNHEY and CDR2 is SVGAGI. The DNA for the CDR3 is TGTGCCAGCAGAGGTAGGGGGAACACTGAAGCTTTCTTT. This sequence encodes CASRGRGNTEAFF.

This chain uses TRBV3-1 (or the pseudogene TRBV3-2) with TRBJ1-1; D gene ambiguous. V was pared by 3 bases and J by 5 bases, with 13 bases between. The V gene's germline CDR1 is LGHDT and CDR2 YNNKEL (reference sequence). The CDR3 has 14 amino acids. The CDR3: CASSHPPGKTEAFF. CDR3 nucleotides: TGTGCCAGCAGCCATCCCCCGGGGAAAACTGAAGCTTTCTTT.

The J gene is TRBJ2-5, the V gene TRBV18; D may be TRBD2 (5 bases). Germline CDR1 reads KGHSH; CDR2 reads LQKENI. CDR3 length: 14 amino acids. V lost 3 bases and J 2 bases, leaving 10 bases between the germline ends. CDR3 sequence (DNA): TGTGCCAGCTCACCCGCGGACTCACAAGAGACCCAGTACTTC. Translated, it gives CASSPADSQETQYF.

CDR3 protein: CASTDRGSGQPQHF. The CDR3 DNA reads as TGTGCCAGTACGGACAGGGGAAGCGGTCAGCCCCAGCATTTT. This sequence joins TRBV19 and TRBJ1-5; TRBD1 agrees at 9 bases. V shed 7 bases and J 6 bases; nucleotides not matched to a gene: 7. Germline CDR1 and CDR2: LNHDA and SQIVND (reference sequence). The CDR3 runs 14 residues.

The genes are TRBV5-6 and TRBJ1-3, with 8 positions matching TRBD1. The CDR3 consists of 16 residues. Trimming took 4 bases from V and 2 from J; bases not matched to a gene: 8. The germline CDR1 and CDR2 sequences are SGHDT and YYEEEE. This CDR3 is CASSPRTTGAGNTIYF. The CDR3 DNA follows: TGTGCCAGCAGCCCGAGAACGACAGGGGCTGGAAACACCATATATTTT. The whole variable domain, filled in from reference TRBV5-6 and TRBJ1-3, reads DAGVTQSPTHLIKTRGQQVTLRCSPKSGHDTVSWYQQALGQGPQFIFQYYEEEERQRGNFPDRFSGHQFPNYSSELNVNALLLGDSALYLCASSPRTTGAGNTIYFGEGSWLTVV.

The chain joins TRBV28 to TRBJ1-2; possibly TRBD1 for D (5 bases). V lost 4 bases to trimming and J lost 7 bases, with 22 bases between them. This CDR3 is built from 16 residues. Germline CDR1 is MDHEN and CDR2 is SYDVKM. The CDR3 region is CASSYPFGQGRSGYTF. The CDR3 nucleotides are TGTGCCAGCAGTTACCCCTTTGGGCAGGGAAGATCTGGCTACACCTTC.

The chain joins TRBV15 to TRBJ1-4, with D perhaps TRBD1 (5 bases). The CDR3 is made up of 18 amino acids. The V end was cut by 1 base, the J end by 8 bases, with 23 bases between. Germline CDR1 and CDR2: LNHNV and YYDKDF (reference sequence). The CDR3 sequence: CATSRVPWRGPGGEKLFF. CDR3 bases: TGTGCCACCAGCAGAGTCCCGTGGAGGGGACCAGGTGGAGAAAAACTGTTTTTT.

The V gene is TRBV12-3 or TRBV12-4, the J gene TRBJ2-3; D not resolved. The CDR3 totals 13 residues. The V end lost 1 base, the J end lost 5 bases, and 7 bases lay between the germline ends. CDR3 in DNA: TGTGCCAGCAGTTTAGTTCGGAGAGATACGCAGTATTTT. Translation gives CASSLVRRDTQYF.

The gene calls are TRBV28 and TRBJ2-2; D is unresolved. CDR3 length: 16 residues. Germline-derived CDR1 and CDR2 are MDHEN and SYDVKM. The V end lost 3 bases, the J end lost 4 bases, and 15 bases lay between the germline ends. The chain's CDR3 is CASSFGSGSFTGELFF. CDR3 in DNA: TGTGCCAGCAGTTTTGGTTCAGGCAGCTTCACCGGGGAGCTGTTTTTT. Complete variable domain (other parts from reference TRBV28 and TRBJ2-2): DVKVTQSSRYLVKRTGEKVFLECVQDMDHENMFWYRQDPGLGLRLIYFSYDVKMKEKGDIPEGYSVSREKKERFSLILESASTNQTSMYLCASSFGSGSFTGELFFGEGSRLTVL.

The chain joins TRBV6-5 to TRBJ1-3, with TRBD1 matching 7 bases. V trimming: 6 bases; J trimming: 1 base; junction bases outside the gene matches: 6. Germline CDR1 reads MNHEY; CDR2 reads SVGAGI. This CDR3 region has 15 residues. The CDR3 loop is CASRRQGESGNTIYF. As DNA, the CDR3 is TGTGCCAGCAGGAGGCAGGGGGAATCTGGAAACACCATATATTTT.

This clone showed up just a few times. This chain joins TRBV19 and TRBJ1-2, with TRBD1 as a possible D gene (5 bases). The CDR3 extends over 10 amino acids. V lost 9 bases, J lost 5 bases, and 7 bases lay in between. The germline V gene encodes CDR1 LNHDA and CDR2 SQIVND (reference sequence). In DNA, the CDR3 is TGTGCCAGCAGGGATTATGGCTACACCTTC. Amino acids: CASRDYGYTF.

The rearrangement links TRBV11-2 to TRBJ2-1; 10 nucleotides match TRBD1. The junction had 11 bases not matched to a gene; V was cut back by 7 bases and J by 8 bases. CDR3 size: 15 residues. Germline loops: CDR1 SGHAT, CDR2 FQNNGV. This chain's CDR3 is CASTIGTGAVDEQFF. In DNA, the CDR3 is TGTGCCAGCACCATCGGGACAGGGGCTGTCGATGAGCAGTTCTTC.

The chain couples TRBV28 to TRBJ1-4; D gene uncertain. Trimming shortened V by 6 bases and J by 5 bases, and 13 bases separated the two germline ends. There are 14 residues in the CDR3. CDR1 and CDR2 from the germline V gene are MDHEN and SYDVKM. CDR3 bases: TGTGCCAGCAGCTCCGGGAGACGGAATGAAAAACTGTTTTTT. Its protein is CASSSGRRNEKLFF.

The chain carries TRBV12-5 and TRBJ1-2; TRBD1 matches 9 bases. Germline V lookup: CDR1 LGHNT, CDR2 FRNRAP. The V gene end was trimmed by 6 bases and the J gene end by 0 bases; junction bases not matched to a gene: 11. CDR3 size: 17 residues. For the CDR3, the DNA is TGTGCTAGTGGCCCCGCCCGGACAGGGGCGACTAACTATGGCTACACCTTC. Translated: CASGPARTGATNYGYTF.

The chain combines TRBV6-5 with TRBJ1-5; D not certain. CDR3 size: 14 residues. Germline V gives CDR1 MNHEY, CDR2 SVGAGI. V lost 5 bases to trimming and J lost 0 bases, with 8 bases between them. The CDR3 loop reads CASSTDYSNQPQHF. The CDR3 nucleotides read TGTGCCAGCAGTACAGATTATAGCAATCAGCCCCAGCATTTT.

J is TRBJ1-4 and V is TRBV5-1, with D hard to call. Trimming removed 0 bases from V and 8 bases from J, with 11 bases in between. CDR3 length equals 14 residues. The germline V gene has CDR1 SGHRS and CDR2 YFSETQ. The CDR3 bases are TGCGCCAGCAGCTTGGGGTCCGGAGGGGAAAAACTGTTTTTT. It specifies CASSLGSGGEKLFF.

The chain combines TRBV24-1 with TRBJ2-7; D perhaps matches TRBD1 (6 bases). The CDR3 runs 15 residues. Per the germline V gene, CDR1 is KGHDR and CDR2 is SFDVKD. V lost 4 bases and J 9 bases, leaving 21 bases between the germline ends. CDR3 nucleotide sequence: TGTGCCACCAGTGACTCGAACAGGGCCCTCTCCCGGCAGTACTTC. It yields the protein CATSDSNRALSRQYF.

The CDR3 is CASSLDRGLISYNEQFF. For the CDR3, the DNA is TGCGCCAGCAGCTTGGACAGGGGACTTATTTCCTACAATGAGCAGTTCTTC. The gene calls are TRBV5-1 and TRBJ2-1, with D perhaps TRBD1 (7 bases). Germline V gene sequence: CDR1 SGHRS, CDR2 YFSETQ. The CDR3 runs to 17 residues. Deletions cut 0 bases from V and 1 base from J, with 14 bases between.